This TCR beta chain was retrieved from a study of blood T cell repertoires in COVID-19. The count of this clone is one. The CDR3 spans 14 residues. V was pared by 1 base and J by 1 base, with 7 bases between. CDR1 and CDR2 (germline): KGHSH, LQKENI. Assay: immunoSEQ multiplex PCR; the TCRdb copy retains only in-frame clones and omits some. Found here are approximately 65,000 clones, 80% to 90% of them singletons; the top ten hold 1.2%. The sequence came from a man aged 35 to 55 with acute or convalescent COVID-19. What was sequenced was peripheral blood. This chain joins TRBV18 and TRBJ1-2; the D gene is possibly TRBD1 (6 bases). CDR3 sequence reads: CASSPLDSNYGYTF. DNA of the CDR3: TGTGCCAGCTCACCACTGGACAGTAACTATGGCTACACCTTC.